These 24 T cell receptor beta chains originate from one sample sequenced in a study of early T cells in non-severe SARS-CoV-2 infection. TCRdb reprocessed the 5' RACE reads via MiXCR and lists one record per CDR3 protein. The sample lists about 52,000 distinct CDR3 sequences; approximately 11% were seen once. Sequenced sample: whole blood. All receptors come from an adult who was a healthcare worker with PCR-confirmed SARS-CoV-2 infection or an uninfected control (not recorded which).

The gene calls are TRBV4-3 and TRBJ2-1, with TRBD2 matching 15 bases. Germline loops: CDR1 LGHNA, CDR2 YSLEER. J was trimmed by 6 bases and V by 4 bases; bases with no gene match: 4. CDR3 length: 16 residues. The CDR3 DNA reads TGCGCCAGCAGCCGGGGACTAGCGGGAGGATCCAATGAGCAGTTCTTC. Translated: CASSRGLAGGSNEQFF.

CDR3 region: CASSPLQYNEQFF. In DNA form, the CDR3 reads TGTGCCAGCAGTCCCCTACAGTACAATGAGCAGTTCTTC. This chain joins TRBV12-3 or TRBV12-4 and TRBJ2-1; D unclear. Trimming shortened V by 5 bases and J by 4 bases, and 9 bases separated the two germline ends. There are 13 residues in the CDR3.

This clonotype occurred many times. J is TRBJ2-2 and V is TRBV15, with unresolved D. The germline CDR1 and CDR2 sequences are LNHNV and YYDKDF (reference sequence). The CDR3 has 13 residues. The germline V and J ends were trimmed by 0 bases and 7 bases, with 6 bases remaining between them. The CDR3 DNA reads as TGTGCCACCAGCAGAGATCGCCTCGGGGAGCTGTTTTTT. It specifies CATSRDRLGELFF. Full variable domain (rest looked up from reference TRBV15 and TRBJ2-2): DAMVIQNPRYQVTQFGKPVTLSCSQTLNHNVMYWYQQKSSQAPKLLFHYYDKDFNNEADTPDNFQSRRPNTSFCFLDIRSPGLGDTAMYLCATSRDRLGELFFGEGSRLTVL.

The chain uses TRBV29-1 and TRBJ2-5; no definite D call. The CDR3 extends over 13 amino acids. CDR1 and CDR2 from the germline V gene are SQVTM and ANQGSEA. The V gene lost 0 bases and the J gene lost 5 bases, with 10 bases spanning the gap. The DNA for the CDR3 is TGCAGCGTTGAAGAATCACCAAGGGAGACCCAGTACTTC. This encodes CSVEESPRETQYF.

In its sample, this clonotype was seen many times. The chain employs TRBV11-3 and TRBJ2-2, with D unresolved. Germline V gene data show CDR1 as SGHNT and CDR2 as YENEEA. V was cut by 5 bases and J by 6 bases, with 13 bases left in between. This CDR3 comprises 14 residues. The CDR3, as DNA: TGTGCCAGCAGCCTCGAAACTTACGCCGGGGAGCTGTTTTTT. It specifies CASSLETYAGELFF.

At least ten counts were recorded for this clonotype. The CDR3, as DNA: TGTGCCAGCAGCTTGTCCGGGTCCGTACAGCCCCAGCATTTT. This translates into CASSLSGSVQPQHF. The chain is built from TRBV5-6 and TRBJ1-5; D not certain. The CDR3 is 14 residues long. Trimming left V 1 base short and J 7 bases short, with 12 bases between. The V gene's germline CDR1 is SGHDT and CDR2 YYEEEE.

This clonotype was counted a few times. The rearrangement joins TRBV6-5 to TRBJ1-1; D remains ambiguous. The CDR3 totals 12 residues. Between the trimmed V and J ends, which lost 5 bases and 3 bases, there was a span of 7 bases. Germline V CDR1 and CDR2: MNHEY, SVGAGI. The CDR3 loop is CASSPQYTEAFF. CDR3 sequence (DNA): TGTGCCAGCAGTCCTCAATACACTGAAGCTTTCTTT.

The sample holds many counts of this clonotype. The V call is TRBV30, the J call TRBJ1-3; no reliable D call. Germline CDR1 and CDR2: GTSNPN and SVGIG (reference sequence). V lost 2 bases and J 3 bases, leaving 11 bases between the germline ends. This CDR3 contains 14 residues. CDR3 protein: CAWSPRGSGNTIYF. DNA for the CDR3: TGTGCCTGGAGTCCCAGAGGGAGTGGAAACACCATATATTTT.

This clonotype has ten or more counts. The V and J genes are TRBV7-9 and TRBJ1-1; D perhaps matches TRBD1 (5 bases). This CDR3 region has 13 residues. Germline V CDR1 and CDR2: SEHNR, FQNEAQ (reference sequence). With 4 bases removed from V and 3 bases from J, the gap between germline ends came to 9 bases. CDR3 DNA: TGTGCCAGCAGCTCAGACAGACACACTGAAGCTTTCTTT. It yields the protein CASSSDRHTEAFF.

This clonotype has at least ten counts. The CDR3 DNA follows: TGTGCCGCCGGCTCTAGCACAGATACGCAGTATTTT. Translating gives CAAGSSTDTQYF. The rearrangement uses TRBV24-1 and TRBJ2-3; no definite D call. The germline CDR1 and CDR2 sequences are KGHDR and SFDVKD. Trimming took 12 bases from V and 0 from J, leaving 9 bases between them. The length of the CDR3 is 12 residues.

CDR3 DNA sequence: TGTGCCAGTAGTATTAAAGGACAGCTCAATCAGCCCCAGCATTTT. Its translation: CASSIKGQLNQPQHF. The chain joins TRBV19 to TRBJ1-5, with a weak D call TRBD1 (6 bases). The germline V gene encodes CDR1 LNHDA and CDR2 SQIVND (reference sequence). The V and J ends lost 3 bases and 3 bases respectively, with 12 bases between them. The CDR3 contains 15 residues.

This clonotype was counted a few times. The chain recombines TRBV27 with TRBJ2-7; no firm D call. Germline-derived CDR1 and CDR2 are MNHEY and SMNVEV (reference sequence). Trimming left V 5 bases short and J 0 bases short, with 8 bases between. The CDR3 totals 13 residues. CDR3 DNA sequence: TGTGCCAGCAGTCGTAGGAGCTCCTACGAGCAGTACTTC. It codes for CASSRRSSYEQYF.

This clonotype was detected ten times or more. The gene calls are TRBV4-3 and TRBJ2-3, with 7 bases that match TRBD1. The CDR3 covers 15 residues. Germline loops: CDR1 LGHNA, CDR2 YSLEER. The ends lost 0 bases at V and 1 base at J; junction bases unmatched: 1. The CDR3, as DNA: TGCGCCAGCAGCCAAGACACAGGGGGCACAGATACGCAGTATTTT. This codes for CASSQDTGGTDTQYF.

This clonotype was seen at least ten times. The genes are TRBV6-5 and TRBJ2-6; D is uncertain. This CDR3 is built from 15 residues. CDR1 and CDR2 (germline): MNHEY, SVGAGI. V was trimmed by 2 bases and J by 2 bases, leaving 7 bases between them. CDR3 protein: CASSYTEAGANVLTF. The CDR3 DNA follows: TGTGCCAGCAGTTACACTGAAGCTGGGGCCAACGTCCTGACTTTC.

This chain joins TRBV7-2 and TRBJ1-1; D possibly corresponds to TRBD1 (6 bases). Germline V gene data show CDR1 as SGHTA and CDR2 as FQGNSA. CDR3 size: 12 residues. V lost 5 bases to trimming and J lost 12 bases, with 16 bases between them. The CDR3 here is CASSSEGGRTFF. The DNA of the CDR3 is TGTGCCAGCAGCAGCGAAGGGGGTAGGACTTTCTTT.

To note about this clonotype: Since a much larger clone is just one base distant, this may be a read error. Lacking the conserved final phenylalanine or tryptophan, this CDR3 likely reflects a read error. The genes are TRBV20-1 and TRBJ2-7, with 10 bases fitting TRBD2. The germline V gene has CDR1 DFQATT and CDR2 SNEGSKA (reference sequence). This CDR3 contains 14 residues. V lost 2 bases and J lost 3; bases outside the gene matches: 4. CDR3 coding DNA: TGCAGTGCTAGACCGGGACTAGCGAACTACGAGCAGTACTAC. It encodes CSARPGLANYEQYY.

This clonotype has just a few counts. The chain recombines TRBV7-6 with TRBJ2-5; D is uncertain. V was cut by 5 bases and J by 3 bases, with 7 bases left in between. Germline V gene lookup returns CDR1 SGHVS and CDR2 FNYEAQ. The CDR3 is 12 amino acids. CDR3 loop: CASSPTKETQYF. CDR3 DNA sequence: TGTGCCAGCAGCCCGACAAAAGAGACCCAGTACTTC.

V gene TRBV10-3 combines with J gene TRBJ2-3; 8 bases map to TRBD2. J was trimmed by 5 bases and V by 10 bases; bases with no gene match: 5. The CDR3 length is 12 residues. Germline V gives CDR1 ENHRY, CDR2 SYGVKD. DNA of the CDR3: TGTGCCACCAGCGGGGGCGGAGATACGCAGTATTTT. Amino acids: CATSGGGDTQYF.

This clonotype was recorded at least ten times. The rearrangement links TRBV7-2 to TRBJ2-1; tentatively, D is TRBD1 or TRBD2 (5 bases each). Trimming took off 8 bases at V and 5 bases at J, with 10 bases between the two ends. CDR1 and CDR2 (germline): SGHTA, FQGNSA. CDR3 length: 12 residues. The CDR3: CASLGDHNEQFF. The CDR3 DNA reads TGTGCCAGCCTGGGGGACCACAATGAGCAGTTCTTC.

This clonotype was counted at least ten times. V gene TRBV10-3 combines with J gene TRBJ2-3; 10 positions agree with TRBD2. Germline CDR1 and CDR2: ENHRY and SYGVKD. Germline trimming cut 4 bases from V and 2 bases from J; bases unmatched to any gene: 6. This CDR3 is 16 amino acids long. The CDR3 spells CAISGRLAGATDTQYF. The CDR3 DNA is TGTGCCATCAGTGGGCGGCTAGCGGGGGCCACAGATACGCAGTATTTT.

This clonotype showed up just a few times. This chain connects TRBV11-2 to TRBJ2-3; D possibly corresponds to TRBD2 (6 bases). Trimming shortened V by 5 bases and J by 7 bases, and 16 bases separated the two germline ends. The CDR3 contains 14 residues. The germline V gene has CDR1 SGHAT and CDR2 FQNNGV. The CDR3 DNA reads TGTGCCAGCAGCATTCGACTAGATTCGAATACGCAGTATTTT. Translated, it gives CASSIRLDSNTQYF.

This clonotype has a single count. This clone may be a read error of a much larger clone one base away. The J gene is TRBJ2-3, the V gene TRBV7-9; 12 nucleotides align to TRBD2. The CDR3 spans 16 residues. Germline V gene lookup returns CDR1 SEHNR and CDR2 FQNEAQ (reference sequence). V shed 7 bases, J shed 4 bases, and the junction held 9 bases outside the gene matches. CDR3 in DNA: TGTGCCAGCAACTCCCTAGCGGGAGGGACCTCAGATACGCAGTATTTT. This encodes CASNSLAGGTSDTQYF.

This clonotype was found many times. The chain joins TRBV7-9 to TRBJ1-1; a possible D gene is TRBD1 (5 bases). This CDR3 contains 15 residues. Germline V gene data show CDR1 as SEHNR and CDR2 as FQNEAQ (reference sequence). V shed 1 base and J shed 1 base, with 10 bases lying between them. The CDR3 protein is CASSLGRTKNTEAFF. Here the CDR3 DNA reads TGTGCCAGCAGCTTAGGTAGGACAAAGAACACTGAAGCTTTCTTT.

The table lists this clonotype with a few counts. The V and J genes are TRBV12-3 or TRBV12-4 and TRBJ1-2; the D is unclear. The CDR3 totals 15 residues. Trimming cost V 5 bases and J 2 bases, with 15 bases left between them. For the CDR3, the DNA is TGTGCCAGCAGTCGGCGGCAGTCAGTAAACTATGGCTACACCTTC. Translation gives CASSRRQSVNYGYTF.